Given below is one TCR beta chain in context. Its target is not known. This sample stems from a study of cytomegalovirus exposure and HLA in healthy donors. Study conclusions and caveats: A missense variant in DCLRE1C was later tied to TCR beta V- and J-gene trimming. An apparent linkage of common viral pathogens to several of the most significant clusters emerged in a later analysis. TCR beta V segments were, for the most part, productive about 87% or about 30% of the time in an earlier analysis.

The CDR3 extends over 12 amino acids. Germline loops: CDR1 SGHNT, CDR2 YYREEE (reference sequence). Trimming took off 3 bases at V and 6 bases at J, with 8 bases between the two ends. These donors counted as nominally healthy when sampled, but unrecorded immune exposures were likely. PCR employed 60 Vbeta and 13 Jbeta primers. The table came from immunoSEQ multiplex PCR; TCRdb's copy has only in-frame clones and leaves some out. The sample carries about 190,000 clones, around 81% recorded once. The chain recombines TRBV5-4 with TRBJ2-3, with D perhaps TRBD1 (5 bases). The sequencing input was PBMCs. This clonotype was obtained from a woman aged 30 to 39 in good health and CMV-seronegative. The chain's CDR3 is CASSSNRDTQYF. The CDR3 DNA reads TGTGCCAGCAGCTCCAACAGGGATACGCAGTATTTT.